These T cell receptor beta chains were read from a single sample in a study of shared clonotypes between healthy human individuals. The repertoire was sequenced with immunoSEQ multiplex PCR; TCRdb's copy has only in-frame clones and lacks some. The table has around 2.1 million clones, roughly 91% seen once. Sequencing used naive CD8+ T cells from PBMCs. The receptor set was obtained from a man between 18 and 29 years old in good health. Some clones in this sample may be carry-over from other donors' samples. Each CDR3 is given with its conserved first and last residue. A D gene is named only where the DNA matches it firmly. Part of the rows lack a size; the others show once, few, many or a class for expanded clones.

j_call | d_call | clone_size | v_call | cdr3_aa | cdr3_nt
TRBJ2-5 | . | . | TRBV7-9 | CASSLISLKETQYF | TGTGCCAGCAGCTTGATCAGCCTCAAAGAGACCCAGTACTTC
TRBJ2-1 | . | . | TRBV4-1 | CASRPKGGYEQFF | TGCGCCAGCAGGCCGAAGGGGGGGTATGAGCAGTTCTTC
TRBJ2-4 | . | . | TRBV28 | CASSLWRGPGNIQYF | TGTGCCAGCAGTTTATGGAGGGGTCCGGGAAACATTCAGTACTTC
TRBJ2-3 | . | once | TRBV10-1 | CASSESSYDTQYF | TGCGCCAGCAGTGAGTCGTCGTACGATACGCAGTATTTT
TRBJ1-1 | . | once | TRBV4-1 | CASSRGGEVFTEAFF | TGCGCCAGCAGCCGTGGGGGGGAGGTATTCACTGAAGCTTTCTTT
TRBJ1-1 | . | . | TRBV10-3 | CAISESAGDRNTEAFF | TGTGCCATCAGTGAGTCGGCGGGGGATCGGAACACTGAAGCTTTCTTT
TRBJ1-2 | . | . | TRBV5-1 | CASSPAGDYGYTF | TGCGCCAGCAGCCCGGCAGGAGACTATGGCTACACCTTC
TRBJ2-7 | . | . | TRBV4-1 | CASRNLGDHEQYF | TGCGCCAGCAGGAATCTGGGAGATCACGAGCAGTACTTC
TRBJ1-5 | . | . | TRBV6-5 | CASSFTYSRGNQPQHF | TGTGCCAGCAGTTTCACTTATTCCCGGGGCAATCAGCCCCAGCATTTT
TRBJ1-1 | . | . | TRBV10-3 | CAISDPGLGTEAFF | TGTGCCATCAGTGATCCAGGGTTGGGGACTGAAGCTTTCTTT
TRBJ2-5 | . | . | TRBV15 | CATSRGSAGPGGETQYF | TGTGCCACCAGCAGAGGGTCGGCGGGACCAGGGGGGGAGACCCAGTACTTC
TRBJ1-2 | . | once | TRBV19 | CASSIPGRLGYTF | TGTGCCAGTAGTATCCCGGGCCGCCTTGGCTACACCTTC
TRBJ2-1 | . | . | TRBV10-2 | CASRQRLYNEQFF | TGCGCCAGTCGACAGAGACTTTACAATGAGCAGTTCTTC
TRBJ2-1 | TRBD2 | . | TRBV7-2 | CASSRTGTSGNEQFF | TGTGCCAGCAGCCGGACCGGGACTAGCGGCAATGAGCAGTTCTTC
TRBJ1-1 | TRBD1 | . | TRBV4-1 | CASSPAIGQGAVQAFF | TGCGCCAGCAGCCCAGCGATTGGACAGGGGGCTGTTCAAGCTTTCTTT
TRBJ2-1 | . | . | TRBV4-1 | CASSHEREQFF | TGCGCCAGCAGCCACGAAAGAGAGCAGTTCTTC
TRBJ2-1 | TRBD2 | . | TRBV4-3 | CASSQDWEGEVYNEQFF | TGCGCCAGCAGCCAAGATTGGGAGGGAGAGGTCTACAATGAGCAGTTCTTC
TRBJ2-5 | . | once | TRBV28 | CASSPHGNQETQYF | TGTGCCAGCAGTCCCCACGGTAATCAAGAGACCCAGTACTTC
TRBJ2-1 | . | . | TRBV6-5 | CASNPGRSSYNEQFF | TGTGCCAGCAATCCAGGACGGAGCTCCTACAATGAGCAGTTCTTC
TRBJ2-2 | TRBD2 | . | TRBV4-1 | CASSQFLAGGPYTGELFF | TGCGCCAGCAGCCAATTCCTAGCGGGAGGGCCGTACACCGGGGAGCTGTTTTTT
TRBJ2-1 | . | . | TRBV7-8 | CASSLVSGSSSYNEQFF | TGTGCCAGCAGCTTAGTATCAGGGTCGAGCTCCTACAATGAGCAGTTCTTC
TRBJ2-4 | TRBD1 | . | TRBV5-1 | CASSLSQGALTKNIQYF | TGCGCCAGCAGCTTAAGTCAGGGGGCTCTAACCAAAAACATTCAGTACTTC
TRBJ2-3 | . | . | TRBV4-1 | CASSQAASFVSPDTQYF | TGCGCCAGCAGCCAAGCGGCTAGCTTCGTCTCCCCAGATACGCAGTATTTT
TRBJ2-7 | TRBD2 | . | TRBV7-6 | CASSSGTSGITDRRYF | TGTGCCAGCAGCTCCGGGACTAGCGGGATCACAGACCGCCGTTACTTC
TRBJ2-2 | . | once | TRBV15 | CATRGYGELFF | TGTGCCACCAGGGGATACGGGGAGCTGTTTTTT
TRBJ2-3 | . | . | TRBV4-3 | CASSQDRGEDTQYF | TGCGCCAGCAGCCAAGATAGGGGGGAAGATACGCAGTATTTT
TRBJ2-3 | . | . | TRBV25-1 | CASSEVRIPDTQYF | TGTGCCAGCAGTGAGGTCCGGATACCAGATACGCAGTATTTT
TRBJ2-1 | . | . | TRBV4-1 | CASSQLGTYNEQFF | TGCGCCAGCAGCCAACTGGGGACCTACAATGAGCAGTTCTTC
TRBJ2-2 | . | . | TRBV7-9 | CASSLKRQSPGRGELFF | TGTGCCAGCAGCCTAAAAAGGCAATCCCCGGGGCGCGGGGAGCTGTTTTTT
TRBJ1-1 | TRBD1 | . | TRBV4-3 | CASSQDHPTGENTEAFF | TGCGCCAGCAGCCAAGATCACCCGACAGGGGAGAACACTGAAGCTTTCTTT
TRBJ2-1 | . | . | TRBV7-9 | CASSLERDWPNEQFF | TGTGCCAGCAGCTTAGAGAGGGACTGGCCCAATGAGCAGTTCTTC
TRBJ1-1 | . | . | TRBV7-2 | CASSDGRTEAFF | TGTGCCAGCAGCGATGGGAGGACTGAAGCTTTCTTT
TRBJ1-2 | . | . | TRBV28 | CASRTTSYGYTF | TGTGCCAGCAGGACGACAAGCTATGGCTACACCTTC
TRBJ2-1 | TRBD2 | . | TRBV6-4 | CASSEGLAGEQFF | TGTGCCAGCAGTGAAGGACTAGCGGGAGAGCAGTTCTTC
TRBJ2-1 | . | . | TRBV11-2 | CASSPYLFSSYNEQFF | TGTGCCAGCAGCCCCTACCTTTTTAGCTCCTACAATGAGCAGTTCTTC
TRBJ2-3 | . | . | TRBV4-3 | CASSQDAEPDTQYF | TGCGCCAGCAGCCAAGATGCCGAGCCAGATACGCAGTATTTT
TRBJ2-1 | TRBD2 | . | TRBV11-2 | CASRPVSGSLNEQFF | TGTGCCAGCAGGCCGGTTAGCGGGAGTTTGAATGAGCAGTTCTTC
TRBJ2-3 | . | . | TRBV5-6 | CASSWGPGTSPTDTQYF | TGTGCCAGCAGCTGGGGGCCCGGGACGAGCCCAACAGATACGCAGTATTTT
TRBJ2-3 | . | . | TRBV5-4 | CASSLYQEAADTQYF | TGTGCCAGCAGCCTCTACCAGGAGGCGGCAGATACGCAGTATTTT